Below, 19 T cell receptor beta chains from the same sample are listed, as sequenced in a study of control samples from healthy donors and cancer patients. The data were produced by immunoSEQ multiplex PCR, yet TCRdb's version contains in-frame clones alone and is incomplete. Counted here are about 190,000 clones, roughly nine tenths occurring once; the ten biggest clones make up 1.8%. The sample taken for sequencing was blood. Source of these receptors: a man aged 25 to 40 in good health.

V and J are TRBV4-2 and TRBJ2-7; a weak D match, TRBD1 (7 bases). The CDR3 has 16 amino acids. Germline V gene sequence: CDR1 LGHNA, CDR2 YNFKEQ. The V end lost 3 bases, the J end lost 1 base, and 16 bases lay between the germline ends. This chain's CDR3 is CASSQQGGGRSYEQYF. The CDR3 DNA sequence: TGTGCCAGCAGCCAGCAGGGGGGTGGGAGATCCTACGAGCAGTACTTC.

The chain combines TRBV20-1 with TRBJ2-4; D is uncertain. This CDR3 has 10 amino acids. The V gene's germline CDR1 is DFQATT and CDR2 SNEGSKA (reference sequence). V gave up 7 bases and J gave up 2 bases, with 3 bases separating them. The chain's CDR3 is CSVSKNIQYF. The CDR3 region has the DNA TGCAGTGTGTCCAAAAACATTCAGTACTTC.

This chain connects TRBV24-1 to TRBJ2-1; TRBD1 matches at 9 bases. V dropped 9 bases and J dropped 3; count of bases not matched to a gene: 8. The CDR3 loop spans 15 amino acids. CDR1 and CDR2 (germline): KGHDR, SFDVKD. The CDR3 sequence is CATGSGQGDYNEQFF. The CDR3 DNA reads TGTGCCACCGGTTCGGGACAGGGCGACTACAATGAGCAGTTCTTC.

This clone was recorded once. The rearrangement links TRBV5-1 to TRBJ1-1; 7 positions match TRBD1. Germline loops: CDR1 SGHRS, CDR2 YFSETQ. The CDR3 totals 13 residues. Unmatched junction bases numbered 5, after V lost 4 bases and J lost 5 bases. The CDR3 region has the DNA TGCGCCAGCAGCCCGCAGGGGGAGACTGAAGCTTTCTTT. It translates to CASSPQGETEAFF.

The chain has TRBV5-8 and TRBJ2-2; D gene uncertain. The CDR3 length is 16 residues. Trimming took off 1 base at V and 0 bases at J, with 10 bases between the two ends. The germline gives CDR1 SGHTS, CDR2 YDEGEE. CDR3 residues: CASSLKGHANTGELFF. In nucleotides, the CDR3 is TGTGCCAGCAGCTTGAAGGGCCACGCGAACACCGGGGAGCTGTTTTTT.

The CDR3 DNA reads TGTGCCAGCAGCAGTGGACAGGGGGCTCCTTATAATTCACCCCTCCACTTT. This encodes CASSSGQGAPYNSPLHF. This chain connects TRBV7-2 to TRBJ1-6; TRBD1 matches 11 bases. V shed 5 bases, J shed 4 bases, and the junction held 7 bases outside the gene matches. Germline CDR1 SGHTA, CDR2 FQGNSA. This CDR3 contains 17 residues.

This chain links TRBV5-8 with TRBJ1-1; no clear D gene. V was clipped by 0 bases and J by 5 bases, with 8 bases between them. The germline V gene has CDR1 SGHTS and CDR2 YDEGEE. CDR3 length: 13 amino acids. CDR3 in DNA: TGTGCCAGCAGCTTGGCCCAGAGAACTGAAGCTTTCTTT. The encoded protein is CASSLAQRTEAFF.

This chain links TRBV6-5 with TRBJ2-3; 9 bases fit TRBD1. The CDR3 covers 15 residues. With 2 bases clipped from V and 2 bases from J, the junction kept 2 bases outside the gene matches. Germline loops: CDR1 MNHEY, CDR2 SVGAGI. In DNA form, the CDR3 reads TGTGCCAGCAGTTACGGGACAGGGACCACAGATACGCAGTATTTT. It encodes CASSYGTGTTDTQYF.

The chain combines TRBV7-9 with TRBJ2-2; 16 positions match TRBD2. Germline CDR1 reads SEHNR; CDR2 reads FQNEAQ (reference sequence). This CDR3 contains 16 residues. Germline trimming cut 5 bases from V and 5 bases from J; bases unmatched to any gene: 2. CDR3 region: CASSPGLAGGTGELFF. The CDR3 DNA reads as TGTGCCAGCAGCCCGGGACTAGCGGGAGGGACCGGGGAGCTGTTTTTT.

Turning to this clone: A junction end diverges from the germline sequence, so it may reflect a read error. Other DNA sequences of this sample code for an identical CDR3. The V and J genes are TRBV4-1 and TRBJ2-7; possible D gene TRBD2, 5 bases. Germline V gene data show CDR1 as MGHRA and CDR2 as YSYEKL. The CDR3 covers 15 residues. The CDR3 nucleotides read TGCGCCAGTAGCCAAGAGGGAGTTTCCTGGGACGAGCAGTACTTC. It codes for CASSQEGVSWDEQYF.

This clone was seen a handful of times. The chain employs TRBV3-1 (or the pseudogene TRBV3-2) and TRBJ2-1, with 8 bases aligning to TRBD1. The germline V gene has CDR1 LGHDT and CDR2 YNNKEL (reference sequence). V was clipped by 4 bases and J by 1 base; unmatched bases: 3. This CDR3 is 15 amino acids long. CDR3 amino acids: CASSLDRGSYNEQFF. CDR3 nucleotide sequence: TGTGCCAGCAGCCTAGACAGGGGTTCCTACAATGAGCAGTTCTTC.

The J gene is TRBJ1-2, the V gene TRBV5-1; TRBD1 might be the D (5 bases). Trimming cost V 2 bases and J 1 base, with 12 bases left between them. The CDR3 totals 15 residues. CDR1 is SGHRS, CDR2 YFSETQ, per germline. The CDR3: CASSFAGPNNYGYTF. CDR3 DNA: TGCGCCAGCAGCTTTGCAGGGCCCAATAACTATGGCTACACCTTC.

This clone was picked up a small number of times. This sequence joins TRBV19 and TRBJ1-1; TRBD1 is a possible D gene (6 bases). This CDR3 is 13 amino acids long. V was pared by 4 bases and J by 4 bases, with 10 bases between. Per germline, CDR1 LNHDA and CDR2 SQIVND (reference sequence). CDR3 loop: CASSRTGRTEAFF. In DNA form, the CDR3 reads TGTGCCAGTAGTAGAACAGGGCGCACTGAAGCTTTCTTT.

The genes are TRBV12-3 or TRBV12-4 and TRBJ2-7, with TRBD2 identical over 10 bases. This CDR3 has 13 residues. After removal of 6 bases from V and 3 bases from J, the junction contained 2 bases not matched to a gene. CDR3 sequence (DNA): TGTGCCAGCAGAAGCGGGGGGGTCTACGAGCAGTACTTC. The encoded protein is CASRSGGVYEQYF.

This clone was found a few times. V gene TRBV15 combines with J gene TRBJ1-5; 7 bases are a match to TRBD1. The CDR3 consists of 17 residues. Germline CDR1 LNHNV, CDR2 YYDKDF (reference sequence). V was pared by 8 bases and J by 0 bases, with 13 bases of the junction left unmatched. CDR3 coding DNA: TGTGCCACCGGATTAGGAGACAGGGAATATAGCAATCAGCCCCAGCATTTT. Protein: CATGLGDREYSNQPQHF.

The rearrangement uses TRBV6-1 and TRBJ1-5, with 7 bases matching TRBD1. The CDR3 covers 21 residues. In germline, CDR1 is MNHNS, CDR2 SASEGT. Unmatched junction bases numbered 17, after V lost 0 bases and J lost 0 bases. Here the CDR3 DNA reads TGTGCCAGCAGTGAAGCGCCCTGGACAGGAGCCGACCCTTATAGCAATCAGCCCCAGCATTTT. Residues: CASSEAPWTGADPYSNQPQHF.

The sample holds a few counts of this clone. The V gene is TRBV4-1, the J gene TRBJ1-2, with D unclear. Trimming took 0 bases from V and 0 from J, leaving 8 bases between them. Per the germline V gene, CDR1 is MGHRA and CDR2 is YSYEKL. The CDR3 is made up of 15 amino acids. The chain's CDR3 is CASSQDDASNYGYTF. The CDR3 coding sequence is TGCGCCAGCAGCCAAGACGACGCCTCTAACTATGGCTACACCTTC.

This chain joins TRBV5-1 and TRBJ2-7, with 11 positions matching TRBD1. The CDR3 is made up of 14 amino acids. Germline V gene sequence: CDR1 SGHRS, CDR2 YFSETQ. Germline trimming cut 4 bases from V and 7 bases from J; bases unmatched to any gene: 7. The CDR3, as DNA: TGCGCCAGCAGCATAGGACAGGGGGCGAGGGAGCAGTACTTC. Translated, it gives CASSIGQGAREQYF.

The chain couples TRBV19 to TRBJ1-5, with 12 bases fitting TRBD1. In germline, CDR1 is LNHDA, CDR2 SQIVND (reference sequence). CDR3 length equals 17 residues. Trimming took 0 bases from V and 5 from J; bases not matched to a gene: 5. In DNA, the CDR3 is TGTGCCAGTAGTATAGAAGGGACAGGGGGCGACCATCAGCCCCAGCATTTT. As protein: CASSIEGTGGDHQPQHF.